A single sample gave rise to the 31 T cell receptor beta chains below, sequenced in a study of a mutant IDH1 vaccine in newly diagnosed glioma. The antigens of these receptors remain unknown. The sample's time point: week 35, safety follow-up. Every vaccine dose comprised 300 ug of mutant IDH1 20-mer peptide plus topical imiquimod. The data were produced by immunoSEQ multiplex PCR, yet TCRdb's version contains in-frame clones alone and is incomplete. The sample yields 45,000 or so clones, 81% seen once. This specimen consisted of PBMCs, obtained from a glioma patient whose treatment included an IDH1 peptide vaccine. Receptors originate from a middle-aged woman with glioma. Some clones in this sample may be carry-over from other donors' samples.

The chain uses TRBV19 and TRBJ1-2; tentative D call: TRBD1 (5 bases). This CDR3 region has 13 residues. The V gene lost 4 bases and the J gene lost 6 bases, with 12 bases spanning the gap. Germline V CDR1 and CDR2: LNHDA, SQIVND (reference sequence). In nucleotides, the CDR3 is TGTGCCAGTAGTACGTCCGGGACTAATGGCTACACCTTC. Translating it yields CASSTSGTNGYTF.

The chain couples TRBV5-5 to TRBJ1-2; a weak D match, TRBD1 (6 bases). The V gene lost 0 bases and the J gene lost 14 bases, with 11 bases spanning the gap. The CDR3 is made up of 11 amino acids. Germline V CDR1 and CDR2: SGHKS, YYEKEE (reference sequence). CDR3 in amino acids: CASSLGGLRTF. CDR3 nucleotide sequence: TGTGCCAGCAGCTTGGGGGGGCTGAGGACCTTC.

This clone is a singleton in its sample. This chain connects TRBV6-1 to TRBJ2-7, with TRBD1 matching over 9 bases. The CDR3 consists of 18 residues. The V gene's germline CDR1 is MNHNS and CDR2 SASEGT. Trimming removed 0 bases from V and 0 bases from J; junction bases left unmatched: 9. DNA of the CDR3: TGTGCCAGCAGTGAAGCGGGCTCCGGGACAGGGAGCTCCTACGAGCAGTACTTC. Protein product: CASSEAGSGTGSSYEQYF.

In this sample, this clone turned up once. The genes are TRBV9 and TRBJ2-5; a possible D gene is TRBD2 (7 bases). CDR1 and CDR2 from the germline V gene are SGDLS and YYNGEE. The V end lost 2 bases, the J end lost 5 bases, and 10 bases lay between the germline ends. This CDR3 contains 13 residues. In nucleotides, the CDR3 is TGTGCCAGCAGCGTGGGGGGGCATGAGACCCAGTACTTC. It translates to CASSVGGHETQYF.

In this sample, this clone turned up a few times. J is TRBJ1-1 and V is TRBV9; tentative D call: TRBD1 (5 bases). The CDR3 extends over 12 amino acids. V gave up 6 bases and J gave up 0 bases, with 6 bases separating them. Germline CDR1 reads SGDLS; CDR2 reads YYNGEE. The CDR3 nucleotides are TGTGCCAGCATGACAGTGAACACTGAAGCTTTCTTT. This sequence encodes CASMTVNTEAFF.

The rearrangement uses TRBV5-4 and TRBJ2-7; D tentatively reads TRBD1 or TRBD2 (5 bases each). Per germline, CDR1 SGHNT and CDR2 YYREEE (reference sequence). The CDR3 totals 13 residues. V was trimmed by 9 bases and J by 4 bases, leaving 17 bases between them. The CDR3 region is CATKRGVGYEQYF. CDR3 nucleotides: TGTGCCACGAAAAGGGGAGTTGGGTACGAGCAGTACTTC.

The chain recombines TRBV4-3 with TRBJ1-2; the D is unclear. The germline CDR1 and CDR2 sequences are LGHNA and YSLEER. Trimming took off 3 bases at V and 10 bases at J, with 15 bases between the two ends. This CDR3 spans 13 amino acids. In DNA form, the CDR3 reads TGCGCCAGCAGCCACGGGCAACAAAGGGACTACACCTTC. Its protein is CASSHGQQRDYTF.

This chain links TRBV2 with TRBJ2-7, with 10 nucleotides matching TRBD1. V was clipped by 7 bases and J by 4 bases; unmatched bases: 4. The CDR3 spans 13 residues. CDR1 is SNHLY and CDR2 is FYNNEI in the germline V gene. The CDR3 nucleotides read TGTGCCAGCATCCGGGACAGGGGTTACGAGCAGTACTTC. This codes for CASIRDRGYEQYF.

The chain links TRBV28 to TRBJ1-1; 7 nucleotides line up with TRBD1. V shed 5 bases and J 9 bases; nucleotides not matched to a gene: 6. CDR3 length equals 12 residues. Germline loops: CDR1 MDHEN, CDR2 SYDVKM. The CDR3 sequence: CASSARQGKAFF. The CDR3 DNA sequence: TGTGCCAGCAGTGCTAGACAGGGAAAAGCTTTCTTT.

CDR3 sequence: CASSIGYSPDRALYSNQPQHF. The DNA of the CDR3 is TGTGCCAGTAGTATAGGATATAGCCCGGACAGGGCCCTTTATAGCAATCAGCCCCAGCATTTT. The chain carries TRBV19 and TRBJ1-5; 8 positions agree with TRBD1. The CDR3 has 21 amino acids. The V segment lost 1 base and the J segment 0 bases; nucleotides outside the gene matches: 17. The germline gives CDR1 LNHDA, CDR2 SQIVND (reference sequence).

The genes are TRBV9 and TRBJ2-1; 7 bases are a match to TRBD2. V was clipped by 4 bases and J by 7 bases; unmatched bases: 8. CDR1 and CDR2 (germline): SGDLS, YYNGEE. The CDR3 consists of 14 residues. The CDR3 nucleotides are TGTGCCAGCAGCTCCGGGACTACCTTGAATGAGCAGTTCTTC. As protein: CASSSGTTLNEQFF.

J is TRBJ2-7 and V is TRBV7-4; possible D gene TRBD2, 6 bases. The CDR3 length is 14 residues. Looked up from germline, CDR1 is SGHVT and CDR2 is SQSDAQ. V lost 5 bases and J 3 bases, leaving 14 bases between the germline ends. The CDR3 DNA reads TGTGCCAGCAGCCCGCGGGACGGAGTCTACGAGCAGTACTTC. It specifies CASSPRDGVYEQYF.

The V gene is TRBV14, the J gene TRBJ2-1, with a possible D match to TRBD2 (5 bases). The germline V and J ends were trimmed by 1 base and 7 bases, with 8 bases remaining between them. CDR3 length: 13 amino acids. In germline, CDR1 is SGHDN, CDR2 FVKESK. CDR3 sequence: CASSQVRRNEQFF. The CDR3 DNA reads as TGTGCCAGCAGCCAAGTGAGGAGGAATGAGCAGTTCTTC.

The V call is TRBV28, the J call TRBJ1-1; tentatively, D is TRBD1 (6 bases). The germline V gene has CDR1 MDHEN and CDR2 SYDVKM. The ends were cut back, 3 bases at V and 3 bases at J, with 14 bases in the middle. This CDR3 comprises 15 residues. The CDR3 loop reads CASSFATGSYTEAFF. The CDR3 nucleotides read TGTGCCAGCAGTTTCGCCACAGGGTCCTACACTGAAGCTTTCTTT.

This clone was picked up one time. V and J are TRBV13 and TRBJ2-2; the match to TRBD1 covers 7 bases. Germline CDR1 is PRHDT and CDR2 is FYEKMQ (reference sequence). V lost 0 bases to trimming and J lost 4 bases; unmatched junction nucleotides: 2. This CDR3 has 15 residues. The CDR3 region is CASSLGAGGTGELFF. The CDR3 region has the DNA TGTGCCAGCAGCTTAGGAGCAGGGGGCACCGGGGAGCTGTTTTTT.

The rearrangement links TRBV4-1 to TRBJ2-2, with D uncertain. This CDR3 spans 15 amino acids. V lost 4 bases to trimming and J lost 5 bases, with 14 bases between them. Germline V gives CDR1 MGHRA, CDR2 YSYEKL. In DNA form, the CDR3 reads TGCGCCAGCAGCCTATTCATGGTGGGGACCGGGGAGCTGTTTTTT. This codes for CASSLFMVGTGELFF.

The V and J genes are TRBV13 and TRBJ2-3; D call uncertain. The V and J ends lost 2 bases and 4 bases respectively, with 7 bases between them. This CDR3 contains 13 residues. Germline CDR1 PRHDT, CDR2 FYEKMQ (reference sequence). The CDR3 loop is CASSLLVADTQYF. CDR3 bases: TGTGCCAGCAGCTTACTCGTAGCAGATACGCAGTATTTT.

The chain uses TRBV7-2 and TRBJ2-1; TRBD1 aligns across 7 bases. Germline CDR1 SGHTA, CDR2 FQGNSA. The V gene end was trimmed by 5 bases and the J gene end by 3 bases; junction bases not matched to a gene: 7. CDR3 length: 15 residues. Here the CDR3 DNA reads TGTGCCAGCAGCGTATCCGGGACAGACTACAATGAGCAGTTCTTC. Its protein product is CASSVSGTDYNEQFF. Full variable domain (missing parts from reference TRBV7-2 and TRBJ2-1): GAGVSQSPSNKVTEKGKDVELRCDPISGHTALYWYRQSLGQGLEFLIYFQGNSAPDKSGLPSDRFSAERTGGSVSTLTIQRTQQEDSAVYLCASSVSGTDYNEQFFGPGTRLTVL.

This chain links TRBV5-1 with TRBJ1-2, with D tentatively TRBD1 (6 bases). Germline CDR1 SGHRS, CDR2 YFSETQ. The CDR3 runs to 16 residues. Trimming left V 7 bases short and J 2 bases short, with 21 bases between. CDR3 in DNA: TGCGCCAGCGGACTGGGGGACACCCGCAGAAACTATGGCTACACCTTC. The encoded protein is CASGLGDTRRNYGYTF. Full variable domain (rest looked up from reference TRBV5-1 and TRBJ1-2): KAGVTQTPRYLIKTRGQQVTLSCSPISGHRSVSWYQQTPGQGLQFLFEYFSETQRNKGNFPGRFSGRQFSNSRSEMNVSTLELGDSALYLCASGLGDTRRNYGYTFGSGTRLTVV.

The rearrangement joins TRBV19 to TRBJ1-5; 7 bases are a match to TRBD1. The CDR3 is made up of 13 amino acids. The V and J ends lost 9 bases and 3 bases, in that order; junction bases with no gene match: 5. CDR1 LNHDA and CDR2 SQIVND come from the germline V gene (reference sequence). CDR3 sequence: CASQGTVNQPQHF. CDR3 in DNA: TGTGCCAGCCAGGGGACAGTCAATCAGCCCCAGCATTTT.

The chain joins TRBV9 to TRBJ2-6; a possible D gene is TRBD2 (6 bases). Trimming pared 3 bases from V and 6 bases from J, leaving 16 bases between. CDR1 SGDLS and CDR2 YYNGEE come from the germline V gene. The CDR3 totals 16 residues. Written as DNA, the CDR3 is TGTGCCAGCAGCGGTGAGGGAGGCGGACTGGCCAACGTCCTGACTTTC. It specifies CASSGEGGGLANVLTF.

The table lists this clone with a count of one. This chain links TRBV7-6 with TRBJ1-2; D is undetermined. Germline V gene sequence: CDR1 SGHVS, CDR2 FNYEAQ. Trimming cost V 6 bases and J 3 bases, with 8 bases left between them. The CDR3 extends over 12 amino acids. The CDR3 here is CASSSKDYGYTF. The CDR3 DNA follows: TGTGCCAGCAGTTCTAAAGACTATGGCTACACCTTC.

This clone was observed a few times. This chain connects TRBV29-1 to TRBJ2-3; the D call may be TRBD1 or TRBD2 (6 bases each). CDR1 and CDR2 from the germline V gene are SQVTM and ANQGSEA. The CDR3 runs 17 residues. Trimming shortened V by 2 bases and J by 6 bases, and 24 bases separated the two germline ends. The CDR3 region has the DNA TGCAGCGTTGAAAACCCTCTTCGACAGGTTGGGGGGGATACGCAGTATTTT. This translates into CSVENPLRQVGGDTQYF.

The rearrangement links TRBV10-2 to TRBJ2-3; D may be TRBD1 or TRBD2 (5 bases each). V was clipped by 6 bases and J by 9 bases, with 13 bases between them. From germline, CDR1 is WSHSY and CDR2 SAAADI. The CDR3 totals 12 residues. The CDR3 nucleotides are TGCGCCAGCAGCGGTGGGGGTCCGACGCAGTATTTT. It encodes CASSGGGPTQYF.

This rearrangement joins TRBV7-9 to TRBJ1-1; a possible D gene is TRBD1 (6 bases). The CDR3 runs to 14 residues. Germline-derived CDR1 and CDR2 are SEHNR and FQNEAQ (reference sequence). V dropped 7 bases and J dropped 4 bases, with 16 bases sitting between them. Here the CDR3 reads CASTLSGGSTEAFF. The CDR3 nucleotides are TGTGCCAGCACCCTATCCGGGGGCAGCACTGAAGCTTTCTTT.

The chain links TRBV27 to TRBJ2-3; D possibly corresponds to TRBD2 (5 bases). Germline V gives CDR1 MNHEY, CDR2 SMNVEV (reference sequence). CDR3 size: 14 residues. The germline V and J ends were trimmed by 3 bases and 6 bases, with 13 bases remaining between them. CDR3 amino acids: CASSLWTGSDTQYF. DNA for the CDR3: TGTGCCAGCAGTTTGTGGACGGGGTCCGATACGCAGTATTTT.

The chain combines TRBV5-1 with TRBJ2-2; 8 positions agree with TRBD2. The CDR3 totals 15 residues. From germline, CDR1 is SGHRS and CDR2 YFSETQ. Losses at the gene ends were 4 bases for V and 4 bases for J; bases not matched to a gene: 6. CDR3 bases: TGCGCCAGCAGCCCTACTAGCGGATTCACCGGGGAGCTGTTTTTT. The encoded protein is CASSPTSGFTGELFF. The full variable domain, rest sourced from reference TRBV5-1 and TRBJ2-2, is KAGVTQTPRYLIKTRGQQVTLSCSPISGHRSVSWYQQTPGQGLQFLFEYFSETQRNKGNFPGRFSGRQFSNSRSEMNVSTLELGDSALYLCASSPTSGFTGELFFGEGSRLTVL.

The sample holds a few counts of this clone. The genes are TRBV10-3 and TRBJ1-5; the match to TRBD1 covers 7 bases. The V gene's germline CDR1 is ENHRY and CDR2 SYGVKD. CDR3 length: 13 residues. V was pared by 4 bases and J by 8 bases, with 5 bases of the junction left unmatched. CDR3 sequence (DNA): TGTGCCATCAGTGTAGGCAGGGGGGAGCCCCAGCATTTT. Encoded protein: CAISVGRGEPQHF.

The J gene is TRBJ2-1, the V gene TRBV5-4, with a tentative D call TRBD2 (5 bases). The V end was cut by 4 bases, the J end by 7 bases, with 9 bases between. This CDR3 spans 12 amino acids. Germline loops: CDR1 SGHNT, CDR2 YYREEE (reference sequence). This CDR3 is CASSPRRNEQFF. The CDR3 bases are TGTGCCAGCAGCCCCCGGAGGAATGAGCAGTTCTTC.

The chain combines TRBV4-3 with TRBJ2-7; 7 bases align to TRBD2. This CDR3 is built from 15 residues. V lost 1 base and J lost 0; bases outside the gene matches: 3. Looked up from germline, CDR1 is LGHNA and CDR2 is YSLEER. CDR3 protein: CASSQGLAASYEQYF. The CDR3 DNA reads as TGCGCCAGCAGCCAAGGGCTAGCGGCCTCCTACGAGCAGTACTTC.

The gene calls are TRBV6-5 and TRBJ2-7, with D possibly matching TRBD2 (6 bases). V was trimmed by 6 bases and J by 3 bases, leaving 12 bases between them. Germline V gene lookup returns CDR1 MNHEY and CDR2 SVGAGI. The CDR3 is made up of 13 amino acids. The CDR3 reads CASSRDLYYEQYF. The CDR3 DNA follows: TGTGCCAGCAGCCGGGACTTATACTACGAGCAGTACTTC.